The 3 T cell receptor beta chains presented below share a single source sample, sequenced in a study of blood T cell repertoires in COVID-19. TCRdb keeps only in-frame clones here, not all; method: immunoSEQ multiplex PCR. Among over 250,000 clones listed, 85% were seen once. Sample: peripheral blood. The source is a human donor in a cohort sampled during active COVID-19.

The chain recombines TRBV5-1 with TRBJ2-1; D possibly corresponds to TRBD2 (6 bases). Trimming took 3 bases from V and 5 from J, leaving 15 bases between them. The V gene's germline CDR1 is SGHRS and CDR2 YFSETQ. The CDR3 totals 15 residues. The chain's CDR3 is CASSSRLDTNNEQFF. CDR3 bases: TGCGCCAGCAGCTCCCGACTAGATACCAACAATGAGCAGTTCTTC.

V is TRBV9 and J is TRBJ2-1, with 9 bases lining up with TRBD2. Germline CDR1 and CDR2: SGDLS and YYNGEE. The CDR3 sequence is 12 residues long. V lost 2 bases and J lost 13; bases outside the gene matches: 4. The chain's CDR3 is CASSVSGTSQFF. The CDR3 coding sequence is TGTGCCAGCAGCGTTTCCGGGACTAGCCAGTTCTTC.

The chain joins TRBV7-3 to TRBJ1-1, with TRBD1 matching over 7 bases. Germline V CDR1 and CDR2: SGHTA, FQGTGA. V shed 6 bases and J 2 bases; nucleotides not matched to a gene: 3. This CDR3 has 13 amino acids. The CDR3 DNA follows: TGTGCCAGCAGTAACAGGGGAAACACTGAAGCTTTCTTT. It specifies CASSNRGNTEAFF.